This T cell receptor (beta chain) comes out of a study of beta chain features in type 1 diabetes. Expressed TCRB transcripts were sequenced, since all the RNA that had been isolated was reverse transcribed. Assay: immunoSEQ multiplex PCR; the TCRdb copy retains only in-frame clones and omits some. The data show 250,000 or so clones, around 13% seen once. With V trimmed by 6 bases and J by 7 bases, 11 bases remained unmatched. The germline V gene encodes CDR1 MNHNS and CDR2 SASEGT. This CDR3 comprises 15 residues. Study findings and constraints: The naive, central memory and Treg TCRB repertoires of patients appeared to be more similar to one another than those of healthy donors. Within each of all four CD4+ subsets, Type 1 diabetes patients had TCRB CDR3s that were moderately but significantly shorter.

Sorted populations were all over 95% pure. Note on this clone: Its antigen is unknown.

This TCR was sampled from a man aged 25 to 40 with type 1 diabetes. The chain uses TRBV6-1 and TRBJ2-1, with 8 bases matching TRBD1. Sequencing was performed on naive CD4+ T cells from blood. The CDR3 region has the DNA TGTGCCAGCAGCCCTGACAGGGGAGCTGGTAATGAGCAGTTCTTC. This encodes CASSPDRGAGNEQFF.